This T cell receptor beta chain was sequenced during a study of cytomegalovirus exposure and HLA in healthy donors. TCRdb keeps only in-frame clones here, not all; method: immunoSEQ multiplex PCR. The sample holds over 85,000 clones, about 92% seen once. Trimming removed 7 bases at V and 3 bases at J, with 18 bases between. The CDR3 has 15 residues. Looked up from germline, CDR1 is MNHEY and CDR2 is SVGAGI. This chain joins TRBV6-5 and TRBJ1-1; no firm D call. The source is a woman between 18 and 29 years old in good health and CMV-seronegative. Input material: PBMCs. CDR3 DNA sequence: TGTGCCAGCACTTCTCACTCCTTTATGCACACTGAAGCTTTCTTT. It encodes CASTSHSFMHTEAFF.